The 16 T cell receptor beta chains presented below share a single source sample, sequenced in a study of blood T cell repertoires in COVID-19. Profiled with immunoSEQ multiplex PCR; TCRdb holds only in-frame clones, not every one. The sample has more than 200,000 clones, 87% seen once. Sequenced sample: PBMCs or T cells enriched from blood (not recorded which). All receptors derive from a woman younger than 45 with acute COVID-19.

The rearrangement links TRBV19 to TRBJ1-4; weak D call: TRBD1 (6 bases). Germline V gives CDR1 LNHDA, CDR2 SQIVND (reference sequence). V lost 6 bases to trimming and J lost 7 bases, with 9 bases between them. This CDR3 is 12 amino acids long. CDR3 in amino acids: CASRPTGEKLFF. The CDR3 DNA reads TGTGCCAGTAGACCGACAGGTGAAAAACTGTTTTTT.

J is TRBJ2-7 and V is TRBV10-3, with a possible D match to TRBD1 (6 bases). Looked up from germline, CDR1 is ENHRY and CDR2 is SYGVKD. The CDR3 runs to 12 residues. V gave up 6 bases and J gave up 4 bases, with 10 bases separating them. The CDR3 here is CAISGQSYEQYF. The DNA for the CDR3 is TGTGCCATCAGCGGACAGTCATACGAGCAGTACTTC.

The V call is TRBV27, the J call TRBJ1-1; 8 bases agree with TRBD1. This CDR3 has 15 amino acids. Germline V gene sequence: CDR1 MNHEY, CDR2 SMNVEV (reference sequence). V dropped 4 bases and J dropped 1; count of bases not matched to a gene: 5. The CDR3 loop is CASSSRTGRNTEAFF. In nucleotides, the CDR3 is TGTGCCAGCAGTTCCCGGACAGGGAGGAACACTGAAGCTTTCTTT.

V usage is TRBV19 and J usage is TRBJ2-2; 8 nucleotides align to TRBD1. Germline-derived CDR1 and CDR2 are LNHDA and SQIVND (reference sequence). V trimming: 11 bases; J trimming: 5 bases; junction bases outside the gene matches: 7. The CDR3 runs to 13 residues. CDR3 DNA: TGTGCCGTCGGGCAGGGGGCGACCGGGGAGCTGTTTTTT. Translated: CAVGQGATGELFF. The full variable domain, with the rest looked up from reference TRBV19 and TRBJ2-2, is DGGITQSPKYLFRKEGQNVTLSCEQNLNHDAMYWYRQDPGQGLRLIYYSQIVNDFQKGDIAEGYSVSREKKESFPLTVTSAQKNPTAFYLCAVGQGATGELFFGEGSRLTVL.

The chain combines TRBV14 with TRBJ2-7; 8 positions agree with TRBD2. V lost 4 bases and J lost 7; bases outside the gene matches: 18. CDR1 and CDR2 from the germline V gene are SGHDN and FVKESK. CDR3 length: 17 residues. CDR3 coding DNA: TGTGCCAGCAGCCCGCGCCGTGGAGCGGGAGCCCCATGGGAGCAGTACTTC. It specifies CASSPRRGAGAPWEQYF.

CDR3 in amino acids: CASSYGSGSADSPLHF. The CDR3 DNA is TGTGCCAGCAGTTATGGGTCGGGGAGCGCGGATTCACCCCTCCACTTT. The V and J genes are TRBV6-5 and TRBJ1-6; unclear D gene. CDR1 and CDR2 (germline): MNHEY, SVGAGI. V dropped 3 bases and J dropped 8 bases, with 17 bases sitting between them. This CDR3 comprises 16 residues.

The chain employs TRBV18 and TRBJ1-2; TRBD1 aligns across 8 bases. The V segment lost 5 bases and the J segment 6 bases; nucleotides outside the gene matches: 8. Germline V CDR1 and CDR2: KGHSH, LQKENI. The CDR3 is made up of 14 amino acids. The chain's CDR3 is CASSAGTGRNGYTF. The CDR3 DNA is TGTGCCAGCTCAGCCGGGACAGGAAGAAATGGCTACACCTTC.

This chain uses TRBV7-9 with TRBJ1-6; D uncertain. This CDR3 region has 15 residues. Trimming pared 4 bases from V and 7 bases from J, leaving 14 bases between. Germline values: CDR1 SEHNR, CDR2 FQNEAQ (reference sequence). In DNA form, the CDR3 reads TGTGCCAGCAGCTCCGGCGGGCACCACAATTCACCCCTCCACTTT. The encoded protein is CASSSGGHHNSPLHF.

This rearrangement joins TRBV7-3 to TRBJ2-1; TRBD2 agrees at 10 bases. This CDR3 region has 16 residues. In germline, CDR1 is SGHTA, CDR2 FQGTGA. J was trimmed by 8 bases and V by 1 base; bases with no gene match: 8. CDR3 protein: CASSLRLAGGAHEQFF. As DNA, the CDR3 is TGTGCCAGCAGCTTAAGACTAGCGGGTGGCGCCCATGAGCAGTTCTTC.

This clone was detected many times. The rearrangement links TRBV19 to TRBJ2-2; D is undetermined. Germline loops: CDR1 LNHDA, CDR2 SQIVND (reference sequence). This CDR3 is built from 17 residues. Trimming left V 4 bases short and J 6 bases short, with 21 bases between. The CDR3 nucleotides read TGTGCCAGTAGTAAGCAAACAGCCTTAATCGGCGCCGGGGAGCTGTTTTTT. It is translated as CASSKQTALIGAGELFF.

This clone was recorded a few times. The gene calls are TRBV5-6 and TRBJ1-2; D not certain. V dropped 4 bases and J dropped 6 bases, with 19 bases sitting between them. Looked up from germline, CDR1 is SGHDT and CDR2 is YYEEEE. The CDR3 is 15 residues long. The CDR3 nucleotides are TGTGCCAGCAGCGATCGGAGGGCGGGGATACATGGCTACACCTTC. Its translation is CASSDRRAGIHGYTF. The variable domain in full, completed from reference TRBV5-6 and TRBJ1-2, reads DAGVTQSPTHLIKTRGQQVTLRCSPKSGHDTVSWYQQALGQGPQFIFQYYEEEERQRGNFPDRFSGHQFPNYSSELNVNALLLGDSALYLCASSDRRAGIHGYTFGSGTRLTVV.

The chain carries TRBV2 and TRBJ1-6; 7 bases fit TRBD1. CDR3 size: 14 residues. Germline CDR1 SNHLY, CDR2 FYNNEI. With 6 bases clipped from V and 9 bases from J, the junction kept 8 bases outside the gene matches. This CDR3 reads CASRGTVVVSPLHF. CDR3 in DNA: TGTGCCAGCAGGGGGACAGTGGTTGTTTCACCCCTCCACTTT. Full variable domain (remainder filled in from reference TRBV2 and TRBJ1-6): EPEVTQTPSHQVTQMGQEVILRCVPISNHLYFYWYRQILGQKVEFLVSFYNNEISEKSEIFDDQFSVERPDGSNFTLKIRSTKLEDSAMYFCASRGTVVVSPLHFGNGTRLTVT.

The CDR3 bases are TGTGCCAGCAGCCTACCAGGGGGGAACACTGAAGCTTTCTTT. It translates to CASSLPGGNTEAFF. The rearrangement links TRBV6-5 to TRBJ1-1; 7 nucleotides agree with TRBD1. V was clipped by 6 bases and J by 1 base; unmatched bases: 5. The germline gives CDR1 MNHEY, CDR2 SVGAGI. CDR3 size: 14 residues.

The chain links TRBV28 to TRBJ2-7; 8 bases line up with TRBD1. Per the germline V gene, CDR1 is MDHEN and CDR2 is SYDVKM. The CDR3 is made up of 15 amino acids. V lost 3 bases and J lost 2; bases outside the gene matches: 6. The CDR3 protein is CASSFARTGTYEQYF. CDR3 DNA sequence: TGTGCCAGCAGTTTCGCCCGGACAGGGACCTACGAGCAGTACTTC.

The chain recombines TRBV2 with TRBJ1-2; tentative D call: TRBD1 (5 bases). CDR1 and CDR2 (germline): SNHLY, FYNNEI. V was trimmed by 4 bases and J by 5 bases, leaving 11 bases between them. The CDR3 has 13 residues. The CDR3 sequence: CASSVGASYGYTF. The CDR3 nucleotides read TGTGCCAGCAGTGTTGGGGCAAGTTATGGCTACACCTTC.

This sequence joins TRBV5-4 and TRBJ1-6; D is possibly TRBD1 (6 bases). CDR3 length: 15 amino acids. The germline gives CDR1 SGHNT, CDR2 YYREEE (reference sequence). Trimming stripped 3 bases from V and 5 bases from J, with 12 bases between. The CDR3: CASSWDTVNNSPLHF. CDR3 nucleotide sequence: TGTGCCAGCAGCTGGGACACAGTAAATAATTCACCCCTCCACTTT.